These T cell receptor beta chains were read from a single sample in a study of monozygotic twins with inflammatory bowel disease. From the 5' RACE reads, TCRdb lists one entry per CDR3 protein and no DNA. The sample has approximately 300,000 distinct CDR3 sequences. Sequencing used blood. The receptors derive from a human donor with ulcerative colitis or Crohn's disease, or a healthy co-twin of an affected twin (not recorded which). Each CDR3 is given with its conserved first and last residue.

TRBV6-5	TRBJ1-1	CASSYKTAMNTEAFF
TRBV14	TRBJ2-5	CASSQYTGTGTQTQYF
TRBV5-1	TRBJ1-6	CASSSGQGGHSPLHF
TRBV7-9	TRBJ2-3	CASSLRQGADTQYF
TRBV24-1	TRBJ1-5	CATSDSRLPSNQPQHF
TRBV11-3	TRBJ2-7	CASSLGGSPEQYF
TRBV5-1	TRBJ1-1	CASSLGQGLETEAFF
TRBV6-5	TRBJ1-2	CASRKLGGYTF
TRBV5-1	TRBJ2-5	CASSFFAGGPETQYF
TRBV11-2	TRBJ1-2	CASSSNRGPANYGYTF
TRBV7-9	TRBJ2-1	CASIQTQGAYNEQFF
TRBV5-1	TRBJ2-1	CASSSLWMSSYNEQFF
TRBV12-3/TRBV12-4	TRBJ2-1	CASRARTSGYNEQFF
TRBV5-4	TRBJ2-1	CASSLAMRARYNEQFF
TRBV5-5	TRBJ1-4	CASSLGHSATNEKLFF
TRBV6-5	TRBJ1-3	CASSYSTAAGNTIYF
TRBV28	TRBJ1-4	CASSLVGTYNEKLFF
TRBV30	TRBJ1-1	CAWSVPVGRFF
TRBV7-2	TRBJ2-5	CASRTDGGGETQYF
TRBV4-2	TRBJ2-5	CASSQETGTTWQETQYF
TRBV11-2	TRBJ2-2	CASSSDRTAYTGELFF
TRBV6-1	TRBJ1-1	CASIDRQGNTEAFF
TRBV11-2	TRBJ2-1	CASTTGLAGEGEQFF
TRBV27	TRBJ2-5	CASSSRQGGETQYF
TRBV7-2	TRBJ2-4	CASSLAGLQAKNIQYF
TRBV5-1	TRBJ2-4	CASRGQDGAKNIQYF
TRBV2	TRBJ1-4	CASSAGTAYNEKLFF
TRBV5-1	TRBJ2-2	CASRTATGTTGELFF
TRBV5-6	TRBJ2-3	CASSREPGQAILDTQYF
TRBV10-1	TRBJ2-1	CASSESIGLATQGSNNEQFF
TRBV20-1	TRBJ1-6	CSARGLSYNSPLHF
TRBV2	TRBJ1-2	CASSGGQGYGYTF
TRBV5-1	TRBJ2-3	CASSFRTGTPDTQYF
TRBV6-1	TRBJ2-5	CASTDGRDRVPETQYF
TRBV18	TRBJ2-1	CASSPQSQQGKNNEQFF
TRBV6-1	TRBJ2-5	CASKTSLNDRVETQYF
TRBV20-1	TRBJ1-1	CSAWTGQGRTEAFF
TRBV24-1	TRBJ2-1	CATSDRTQGGPNEQFF
TRBV11-3	TRBJ2-3	CASSSTASTDTQYF
TRBV15	TRBJ2-7	CATSREAATTYEQYF
TRBV9	TRBJ2-3	CASSVGGPASDTQYF